These 14 T cell receptor beta chains were all obtained from the same sample, sequenced in a study of Tregs in tolerant kidney transplant recipients. Measured with immunoSEQ multiplex PCR; TCRdb has only the in-frame clones, and not every one. The profile shows roughly 17,000 clones, 82% of them singletons. Sequences were obtained from Tregs from blood. Receptors were obtained from a human donor in good health.

This clone was detected only a few times. This chain connects TRBV5-6 to TRBJ2-7; D uncertain. The CDR3 extends over 15 amino acids. Trimming took off 1 base at V and 1 base at J, with 12 bases between the two ends. The germline CDR1 and CDR2 sequences are SGHDT and YYEEEE. The chain's CDR3 is CASSLTRLRSYEQYF. CDR3 nucleotides: TGTGCCAGCAGCTTGACCCGACTGCGGTCCTACGAGCAGTACTTC.

This clone was seen only a few times. The chain carries TRBV4-3 and TRBJ1-4; D gene uncertain. Germline loops: CDR1 LGHNA, CDR2 YSLEER. Deletions cut 0 bases from V and 0 bases from J, with 5 bases between. This CDR3 is 15 amino acids long. The CDR3: CASSQEITTNEKLFF. CDR3 DNA: TGCGCCAGCAGCCAAGAGATCACAACTAATGAAAAACTGTTTTTT.

V is TRBV7-2 and J is TRBJ2-1; 11 bases fit TRBD2. Unmatched junction bases numbered 2, after V lost 4 bases and J lost 3 bases. This CDR3 has 15 amino acids. The germline gives CDR1 SGHTA, CDR2 FQGNSA. CDR3 amino acids: CASSWTSGYYNEQFF. The CDR3 DNA sequence: TGTGCCAGCAGCTGGACTAGCGGGTACTACAATGAGCAGTTCTTC.

The chain joins TRBV7-2 to TRBJ2-7; D could derive from TRBD1 or TRBD2 (5 bases each). The CDR3 has 14 residues. The V gene lost 6 bases and the J gene lost 0 bases, with 12 bases spanning the gap. Per the germline V gene, CDR1 is SGHTA and CDR2 is FQGNSA. CDR3 loop: CASRAQGPSYEQYF. CDR3 DNA: TGTGCCAGCAGGGCTCAGGGACCCTCCTACGAGCAGTACTTC.

This clone has just a few counts. V gene TRBV5-1 combines with J gene TRBJ2-3, with D perhaps matching TRBD1 (5 bases). This CDR3 contains 13 residues. Germline CDR1 SGHRS, CDR2 YFSETQ. The germline V and J ends were trimmed by 6 bases and 1 base, with 9 bases remaining between them. The CDR3 bases are TGCGCCAGCATGGGGCCCCGCACAGATACGCAGTATTTT. Translated, it gives CASMGPRTDTQYF.

This rearrangement joins TRBV5-6 to TRBJ2-2; 8 nucleotides agree with TRBD1. Germline values: CDR1 SGHDT, CDR2 YYEEEE. This CDR3 is 15 amino acids long. V was pared by 4 bases and J by 4 bases, with 6 bases of the junction left unmatched. The CDR3 loop is CASSKTGVGTGELFF. DNA of the CDR3: TGTGCCAGCAGCAAGACAGGGGTGGGCACCGGGGAGCTGTTTTTT.

The CDR3 DNA is TGTGCCAGCAGCTATGACAGGGAAGAGACCCAGTACTTC. Translation: CASSYDREETQYF. V is TRBV7-2 and J is TRBJ2-5; TRBD1 aligns across 7 bases. The CDR3 runs to 13 residues. J lost 3 bases, V lost 4 bases, and 2 bases had no gene match. In germline, CDR1 is SGHTA, CDR2 FQGNSA. Filled out from reference TRBV7-2 and TRBJ2-5, the complete variable domain reads GAGVSQSPSNKVTEKGKDVELRCDPISGHTALYWYRQSLGQGLEFLIYFQGNSAPDKSGLPSDRFSAERTGGSVSTLTIQRTQQEDSAVYLCASSYDREETQYFGPGTRLLVL.

CDR3: CASRQPGTSKETQYF. DNA of the CDR3: TGTGCCAGCAGACAACCGGGGACTAGCAAAGAGACCCAGTACTTC. The J gene is TRBJ2-5, the V gene TRBV6-6, with 9 bases that match TRBD2. V was clipped by 6 bases and J by 3 bases; unmatched bases: 8. CDR3 length equals 15 residues. Germline CDR1 and CDR2: MNHNY and SVGAGI (reference sequence).

Here the CDR3 reads CASSFLGVSEQYF. The CDR3, as DNA: TGCGCCAGCAGCTTCCTGGGGGTTTCCGAGCAGTACTTC. V gene TRBV5-1 combines with J gene TRBJ2-7; D possibly uses TRBD1 or TRBD2 (5 bases each). Between the trimmed V and J ends, which lost 2 bases and 6 bases, there was a span of 12 bases. This CDR3 is built from 13 residues. Looked up from germline, CDR1 is SGHRS and CDR2 is YFSETQ.

This clone was observed once. The chain recombines TRBV4-3 with TRBJ1-4, with a possible D match to TRBD1 (5 bases). Trimming cost V 0 bases and J 7 bases, with 12 bases left between them. The CDR3 consists of 15 residues. The germline CDR1 and CDR2 sequences are LGHNA and YSLEER. In nucleotides, the CDR3 is TGCGCCAGCAGCCAAGAAAGGGGAGGGAGTGAAAAACTGTTTTTT. Encoded protein: CASSQERGGSEKLFF.

The J gene is TRBJ2-1, the V gene TRBV27, with 9 bases aligning to TRBD2. This CDR3 region has 15 residues. V shed 2 bases, J shed 6 bases, and the junction held 5 bases outside the gene matches. Germline V gene sequence: CDR1 MNHEY, CDR2 SMNVEV (reference sequence). CDR3 loop: CASSLAGGPRNEQFF. The CDR3 region has the DNA TGTGCCAGCAGTTTAGCGGGAGGGCCCCGCAATGAGCAGTTCTTC.

The chain is built from TRBV11-2 and TRBJ2-1; D ambiguous. Deletions cut 3 bases from V and 0 bases from J, with 6 bases between. From germline, CDR1 is SGHAT and CDR2 FQNNGV. This CDR3 has 14 amino acids. The CDR3 DNA sequence: TGTGCCAGCAGCTTTAGGAGCTCCTACAATGAGCAGTTCTTC. Residues: CASSFRSSYNEQFF. Drawing the rest from reference TRBV11-2 and TRBJ2-1, the complete variable domain is EAGVAQSPRYKIIEKRQSVAFWCNPISGHATLYWYQQILGQGPKLLIQFQNNGVVDDSQLPKDRFSAERLKGVDSTLKIQPAKLEDSAVYLCASSFRSSYNEQFFGPGTRLTVL.

J is TRBJ1-2 and V is TRBV27, with D uncertain. The germline V gene has CDR1 MNHEY and CDR2 SMNVEV (reference sequence). The CDR3 covers 13 residues. Trimming pared 0 bases from V and 3 bases from J, leaving 5 bases between. CDR3 sequence reads: CASSLSGDYGYTF. Written as DNA, the CDR3 is TGTGCCAGCAGTTTATCAGGCGACTATGGCTACACCTTC.

The rearrangement uses TRBV18 and TRBJ2-3; unclear D gene. The germline V and J ends were trimmed by 1 base and 0 bases, with 14 bases remaining between them. The CDR3 has 17 amino acids. Germline V gene sequence: CDR1 KGHSH, CDR2 LQKENI. The DNA for the CDR3 is TGTGCCAGCTCACCACAGGGTCCCCGGATTAGCACAGATACGCAGTATTTT. It yields the protein CASSPQGPRISTDTQYF. Combining the CDR3 with reference TRBV18 and TRBJ2-3 gives the whole variable domain NAGVMQNPRHLVRRRGQEARLRCSPMKGHSHVYWYRQLPEEGLKFMVYLQKENIIDESGMPKERFSAEFPKEGPSILRIQQVVRGDSAAYFCASSPQGPRISTDTQYFGPGTRLTVL.